The entry below describes one T cell receptor beta chain. Its antigen is currently unknown. This record comes from a study of CD8 T cells in ankylosing spondylitis. General study findings and limits: Seemingly characteristic of ankylosing spondylitis blood was a TCR beta motif consisting of about 8 highly homologous variants.

MiXCR, applied by TCRdb to the 5' RACE reads, yields one record per CDR3 protein. The data show under 950,000 distinct CDR3 sequences, roughly 19% seen once. Trimming removed 6 bases at V and 2 bases at J, with 14 bases between. This CDR3 region has 15 residues. CDR1 and CDR2 from the germline V gene are MNHNS and SASEGT. The sample was blood, either unsorted or a sorted T cell fraction (not recorded which). The clonotype comes from a male donor with ankylosing spondylitis. This chain uses TRBV6-1 with TRBJ1-5; D gene uncertain. The CDR3 loop is CASRPGRAGNQPQHF. For the CDR3, the DNA is TGTGCCAGCAGGCCGGGCCGGGCGGGCAATCAGCCCCAGCATTTT.